The following is a TCR beta chain sequence with its context. Its antigen is currently unknown. The sample belongs to a study of cytomegalovirus exposure and HLA in healthy donors. A multiplex PCR was run with 60 Vbeta primers and 13 Jbeta primers. As handled by the study authors: Later analysis identified tens of millions of unique TCR beta chains, roughly 11 million shared. The protocol was immunoSEQ multiplex PCR, while the TCRdb copy is restricted to in-frame clones and leaves out a portion. V, J and clone size derive from that table, while D and trimming were established from the DNA sequence. Among roughly 130,000 clones listed, more than 70% were seen once. V lost 1 base, J lost 3 bases, and 3 bases lay in between. Germline-derived CDR1 and CDR2 are SGHDT and YYEEEE. The CDR3 extends over 12 amino acids. The study's findings and limits: Among donors in an Asian-associated ancestry cluster, a later analysis reportedly found fewer N-insertions than the roughly 700-donor mean. High sensitivity and specificity were reportedly achieved when the classifier diagnosed cytomegalovirus status.

Specimen: PBMCs. The TCR originated in a human donor in good health. This rearrangement joins TRBV5-6 to TRBJ2-3; D is ambiguous. The CDR3 region has the DNA TGTGCCAGCAGCTTGACTACAGATACGCAGTATTTT. Protein sequence: CASSLTTDTQYF. Filled out from reference TRBV5-6 and TRBJ2-3, the complete variable domain reads DAGVTQSPTHLIKTRGQQVTLRCSPKSGHDTVSWYQQALGQGPQFIFQYYEEEERQRGNFPDRFSGHQFPNYSSELNVNALLLGDSALYLCASSLTTDTQYFGPGTRLTVL.